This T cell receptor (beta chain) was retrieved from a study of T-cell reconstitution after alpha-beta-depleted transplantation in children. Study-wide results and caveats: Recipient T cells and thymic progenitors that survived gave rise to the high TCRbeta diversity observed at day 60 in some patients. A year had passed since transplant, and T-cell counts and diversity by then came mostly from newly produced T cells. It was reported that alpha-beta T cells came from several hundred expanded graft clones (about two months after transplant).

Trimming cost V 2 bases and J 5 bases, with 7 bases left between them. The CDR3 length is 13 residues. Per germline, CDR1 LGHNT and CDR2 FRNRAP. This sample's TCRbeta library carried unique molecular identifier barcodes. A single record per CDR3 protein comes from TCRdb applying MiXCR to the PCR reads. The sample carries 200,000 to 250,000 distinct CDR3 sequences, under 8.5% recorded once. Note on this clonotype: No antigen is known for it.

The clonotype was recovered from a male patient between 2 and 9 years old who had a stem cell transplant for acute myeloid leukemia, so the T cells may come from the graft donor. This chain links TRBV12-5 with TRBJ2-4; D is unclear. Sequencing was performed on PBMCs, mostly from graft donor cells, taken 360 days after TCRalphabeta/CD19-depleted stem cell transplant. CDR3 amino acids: CASGLLPENIQYF. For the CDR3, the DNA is TGTGCTAGTGGTTTGCTACCGGAAAACATTCAGTACTTC.